The 26 T cell receptor beta chains reported below all come from one sample, sequenced in a study of regulatory T cells in long-lasting Graves disease. The sample's time point: newly diagnosed GD, antithyroid drugs for less than 3 months. Making the TCR library involved RNA that had been extracted from PBMCs. Relying on iRepertoire HTBI primers and Arm-PCR of CDR3 regions, the team built TCR beta libraries. One entry per CDR3 protein, called by TCRdb with MiXCR from the multiplex PCR reads. The sample holds roughly 500,000 distinct CDR3 sequences; around 12% are singletons and the top ten take almost 9%. The sample was also reused in another study, on T cells in Graves' hyperthyroidism and ophthalmopathy.

The specimen was peripheral blood mononuclear cells (PBMCs), collected at new diagnosis, from a patient treated with antithyroid drugs. The source of these receptors is a woman younger than 45 with Graves disease.

This clonotype was picked up many times. DNA for the CDR3: TGCGCCAGCAGGGCGGGGGAAGTCGAAAAACTGTTTTTT. Translation: CASRAGEVEKLFF. This chain links TRBV5-1 with TRBJ1-4; perhaps TRBD1 as D (5 bases). With 5 bases removed from V and 8 bases from J, the gap between germline ends came to 13 bases. The CDR3 sequence is 13 residues long. CDR1 and CDR2 (germline): SGHRS, YFSETQ.

This clonotype occurred many times. The rearrangement joins TRBV19 to TRBJ1-2; 10 nucleotides agree with TRBD1. V lost 11 bases and J lost 8; bases outside the gene matches: 17. Germline lookup yields CDR1 LNHDA and CDR2 SQIVND (reference sequence). The CDR3 spans 15 residues. For the CDR3, the DNA is TGTGCCTCGCTTCCTCTCGGACAGGGGGTAGCGGGCTACACCTTC. Encoded protein: CASLPLGQGVAGYTF. The full variable domain, its missing parts supplied by reference TRBV19 and TRBJ1-2, is DGGITQSPKYLFRKEGQNVTLSCEQNLNHDAMYWYRQDPGQGLRLIYYSQIVNDFQKGDIAEGYSVSREKKESFPLTVTSAQKNPTAFYLCASLPLGQGVAGYTFGSGTRLTVV.

This clonotype was picked up many times. The V and J genes are TRBV24-1 and TRBJ2-1; 10 bases map to TRBD2. The CDR3 loop spans 16 amino acids. Germline V CDR1 and CDR2: KGHDR, SFDVKD. V trimming: 4 bases; J trimming: 3 bases; junction bases outside the gene matches: 5. Written as DNA, the CDR3 is TGTGCCACCAGTGACCCCAGCGGGAGGGGCTACAATGAGCAGTTCTTC. The encoded protein is CATSDPSGRGYNEQFF.

The chain uses TRBV19 and TRBJ1-1; possibly TRBD1 for D (6 bases). Trimming removed 5 bases at V and 3 bases at J, with 13 bases between. The CDR3 is 14 amino acids. Per the germline V gene, CDR1 is LNHDA and CDR2 is SQIVND (reference sequence). This CDR3 reads CASSSWTDHTEAFF. The DNA for the CDR3 is TGTGCCAGTAGTTCCTGGACAGACCACACTGAAGCTTTCTTT.

The table lists this clonotype with many counts. This chain connects TRBV20-1 to TRBJ2-3; D remains unclear. V was clipped by 5 bases and J by 1 base, with 13 bases between them. CDR3 size: 14 residues. From germline, CDR1 is DFQATT and CDR2 SNEGSKA (reference sequence). The CDR3 nucleotides are TGCAGTGCTGGAAATAGTCGCCGCACAGATACGCAGTATTTT. Its protein is CSAGNSRRTDTQYF.

The rearrangement links TRBV6-5 to TRBJ2-1; perhaps TRBD1 as D (5 bases). The germline gives CDR1 MNHEY, CDR2 SVGAGI. Between the trimmed V and J ends, which lost 4 bases and 4 bases, there was a span of 11 bases. This CDR3 region has 14 residues. The CDR3 spells CASSLRTRYNEQFF. CDR3 DNA sequence: TGTGCCAGCAGTTTACGGACACGTTACAATGAGCAGTTCTTC.

This clonotype was observed many times. The chain couples TRBV11-2 to TRBJ2-5, with D uncertain. This CDR3 contains 14 residues. The V end lost 5 bases, the J end lost 5 bases, and 15 bases lay between the germline ends. Germline V gene sequence: CDR1 SGHAT, CDR2 FQNNGV. The CDR3 here is CASSRWLDGETQYF. CDR3 sequence (DNA): TGTGCCAGCAGCCGCTGGTTGGACGGGGAGACCCAGTACTTC. Full variable domain (rest looked up from reference TRBV11-2 and TRBJ2-5): EAGVAQSPRYKIIEKRQSVAFWCNPISGHATLYWYQQILGQGPKLLIQFQNNGVVDDSQLPKDRFSAERLKGVDSTLKIQPAKLEDSAVYLCASSRWLDGETQYFGPGTRLLVL.

The V and J genes are TRBV18 and TRBJ2-3; the D is unclear. This CDR3 spans 14 amino acids. Germline V gene lookup returns CDR1 KGHSH and CDR2 LQKENI. Trimming removed 2 bases from V and 1 base from J, with 7 bases in between. This CDR3 reads CASSPITGTDTQYF. Written as DNA, the CDR3 is TGTGCCAGCTCACCAATTACAGGCACAGATACGCAGTATTTT.

This clonotype was seen ten or more times. In DNA, the CDR3 is TGTGCCAGCAGCCGAAGCGGACCGCCGAACACTGAAGCTTTCTTT. Amino acids: CASSRSGPPNTEAFF. This chain joins TRBV7-2 and TRBJ1-1; D ambiguous. V was trimmed by 5 bases and J by 1 base, leaving 14 bases between them. Germline CDR1 SGHTA, CDR2 FQGNSA. The CDR3 loop spans 15 amino acids.

This clonotype was counted only a few times. This may be a read error: a much more frequent sequence differs by one nucleotide. The chain links TRBV30 to TRBJ2-1; the match to TRBD2 covers 11 bases. Germline V lookup: CDR1 GTSNPN, CDR2 SVGIG (reference sequence). CDR3 size: 15 residues. CDR3 residues: CAWSQLAGAGNERFF. Written as DNA, the CDR3 is TGTGCCTGGAGTCAACTAGCGGGAGCGGGTAATGAGCGGTTCTTC.

This clonotype has ten or more counts. The V gene is TRBV6-2 or TRBV6-3, the J gene TRBJ2-2; D might be TRBD2 (7 bases). The germline V gene encodes CDR1 MNHEY and CDR2 SVGEGT. V was clipped by 6 bases and J by 4 bases, with 15 bases between them. The CDR3 sequence is 15 residues long. The CDR3 DNA sequence: TGTGCCAGCAGGGCGTCCGGGGGGCGCACCGGGGAGCTGTTTTTT. Translation gives CASRASGGRTGELFF.

In this sample, this clonotype turned up many times. The chain combines TRBV2 with TRBJ1-4, with TRBD1 matching over 7 bases. This CDR3 comprises 12 residues. J was trimmed by 11 bases and V by 6 bases; bases with no gene match: 6. Germline V CDR1 and CDR2: SNHLY, FYNNEI. The DNA for the CDR3 is TGTGCCAGCAGCGAGAGGGGACAGAAACTGTTTTTT. This sequence encodes CASSERGQKLFF. The full variable domain, completed using reference TRBV2 and TRBJ1-4, is EPEVTQTPSHQVTQMGQEVILRCVPISNHLYFYWYRQILGQKVEFLVSFYNNEISEKSEIFDDQFSVERPDGSNFTLKIRSTKLEDSAMYFCASSERGQKLFFGSGTQLSVL.

This clonotype was detected a few times. A much larger clonotype is one base distant, so this may be a read error. J is TRBJ2-3 and V is TRBV6-1, with D maybe TRBD1 (6 bases). Trimming stripped 1 base from V and 8 bases from J, with 13 bases between. Germline loops: CDR1 MNHNS, CDR2 SASEGT. The CDR3 loop spans 14 amino acids. The CDR3: CASSEDPGAGTQYF. CDR3 nucleotides: TGTGCCAGCAGTGAAGATCCAGGGGCAGGTACGCAGTATTTT.

This clonotype was seen at least ten times. The rearrangement links TRBV6-2 or TRBV6-3 to TRBJ2-7; D assignment may be TRBD1 or TRBD2 (5 bases each). Germline assignment: CDR1 MNHEY and CDR2 SVGEGT. The CDR3 has 16 amino acids. V was shortened by 5 bases and J by 0 bases, with 17 bases between the two germline ends. The CDR3 nucleotides read TGTGCCAGCAGTCACACCCACGCAGGGAGCTCCTACGAGCAGTACTTC. The encoded protein is CASSHTHAGSSYEQYF.

This clonotype has at least ten counts. This sequence may be a read error, since a much larger clone differs from it by one base. This rearrangement joins TRBV6-2 or TRBV6-3 to TRBJ2-2; D gene uncertain. The germline V and J ends were trimmed by 2 bases and 5 bases, with 6 bases remaining between them. The CDR3 spans 13 residues. Germline V lookup: CDR1 MNHEY, CDR2 SVGEGT. The CDR3 protein is CASSYRETGELFF. CDR3 coding DNA: TGTGCCAGCAGTTACAGGGAAACCGGGGAGCTGTTTTTT.

This sequence joins TRBV20-1 and TRBJ2-1, with D maybe TRBD2 (6 bases). Trimming left V 5 bases short and J 3 bases short, with 11 bases between. Per germline, CDR1 DFQATT and CDR2 SNEGSKA (reference sequence). CDR3 length: 13 residues. This chain's CDR3 is CSASGGVYNEQFF. Written as DNA, the CDR3 is TGCAGTGCTTCTGGAGGGGTCTACAATGAGCAGTTCTTC.

This clonotype was detected many times. The chain uses TRBV12-3 or TRBV12-4 and TRBJ1-2; D remains ambiguous. The CDR3 totals 14 residues. Trimming pared 3 bases from V and 1 base from J, leaving 9 bases between. This CDR3 reads CASSFRRNNYGYTF. Written as DNA, the CDR3 is TGTGCCAGCAGTTTTCGGCGGAATAACTATGGCTACACCTTC.

This clonotype was detected ten times or more. The chain employs TRBV5-1 and TRBJ2-1; D unresolved. Trimming stripped 0 bases from V and 8 bases from J, with 12 bases between. This CDR3 is 14 amino acids long. Germline V lookup: CDR1 SGHRS, CDR2 YFSETQ. The CDR3 DNA reads as TGCGCCAGCAGCTTGGAATGGTCCAAGGATGAGCAGTTCTTC. Protein product: CASSLEWSKDEQFF.

This clonotype has ten or more counts. The gene calls are TRBV10-3 and TRBJ1-5; D call uncertain. Germline CDR1 and CDR2: ENHRY and SYGVKD. Trimming shortened V by 7 bases and J by 6 bases, and 13 bases separated the two germline ends. The CDR3 extends over 13 amino acids. Here the CDR3 reads CAITYAWGQPQHF. In nucleotides, the CDR3 is TGTGCCATCACCTACGCATGGGGTCAGCCCCAGCATTTT.

In this sample, this clonotype turned up many times. The chain has TRBV19 and TRBJ1-2; 11 bases align to TRBD1. Germline V CDR1 and CDR2: LNHDA, SQIVND (reference sequence). There are 15 residues in the CDR3. Trimming at V came to 3 bases and at J to 4 bases, leaving 4 bases not matched to a gene. CDR3 coding DNA: TGTGCCAGTAGTATTGGGACAGGGGGAATCTATGGCTACACCTTC. It codes for CASSIGTGGIYGYTF.

This clonotype was found many times. V gene TRBV6-2 or TRBV6-3 combines with J gene TRBJ2-7; D might be TRBD1 or TRBD2, each matching 5 bases. V was pared by 3 bases and J by 5 bases, with 14 bases between. The CDR3 is 14 amino acids. In germline, CDR1 is MNHEY, CDR2 SVGEGT. Written as DNA, the CDR3 is TGTGCCAGCAGTTATCTAAGGGGACGCAACGAGCAGTACTTC. Residues: CASSYLRGRNEQYF.

This clonotype was seen at least ten times. The V gene is TRBV7-9, the J gene TRBJ2-1; 15 bases fit TRBD2. Germline trimming cut 5 bases from V and 10 bases from J; bases unmatched to any gene: 6. Per germline, CDR1 SEHNR and CDR2 FQNEAQ (reference sequence). The CDR3 runs to 15 residues. This CDR3 reads CASSPGLAGGHEQFF. The CDR3 coding sequence is TGTGCCAGCAGCCCCGGACTAGCGGGAGGGCACGAGCAGTTCTTC.

There are a few counts of this clonotype. The V call is TRBV5-1, the J call TRBJ2-7, with 7 bases identical to TRBD1. This CDR3 region has 14 residues. CDR1 SGHRS and CDR2 YFSETQ come from the germline V gene. With V trimmed by 3 bases and J by 0 bases, 3 bases remained unmatched. The CDR3 protein is CASSSQGDSYEQYF. CDR3 nucleotide sequence: TGCGCCAGCAGCTCCCAGGGGGACTCCTACGAGCAGTACTTC.

This clonotype appeared many times. CDR3 sequence: CASRETRPPYEQYF. For the CDR3, the DNA is TGCGCCAGCAGGGAGACTAGACCTCCCTACGAGCAGTACTTC. V is TRBV10-2 and J is TRBJ2-7, with D maybe TRBD2 (6 bases). Trimming took off 6 bases at V and 2 bases at J, with 14 bases between the two ends. The CDR3 length is 14 residues. Germline V gene lookup returns CDR1 WSHSY and CDR2 SAAADI.

The rearrangement joins TRBV20-1 to TRBJ2-1; perhaps TRBD2 as D (6 bases). The ends were cut back, 5 bases at V and 9 bases at J, with 23 bases in the middle. The CDR3 is 15 amino acids. Looked up from germline, CDR1 is DFQATT and CDR2 is SNEGSKA (reference sequence). The CDR3 DNA reads as TGCAGTGCTCTGCAGCCGCACGGGAGTTTAAGTGAGCAGTTCTTC. Translating gives CSALQPHGSLSEQFF.

This clonotype was seen repeatedly, ten times or more. CDR3 nucleotides: TGTGCCAGCAGCTCTTTAGCGGGTATGGGGGAGACCCAGTACTTC. Its protein product is CASSSLAGMGETQYF. This chain links TRBV11-2 with TRBJ2-5, with 7 bases matching TRBD2. J gave up 5 bases and V 4 bases, and 10 bases lay outside the gene matches. CDR3 length: 15 amino acids. The V gene's germline CDR1 is SGHAT and CDR2 FQNNGV.